This T cell receptor (beta chain) was captured in a study of shared clonotypes between healthy human individuals. Libraries were prepared by immunoSEQ multiplex PCR; TCRdb keeps only in-frame clonotypes and omits some of them. The sample has about 490,000 clones; less than 80% are singletons. The CDR3 extends over 16 amino acids. The germline gives CDR1 MDHEN, CDR2 SYDVKM. V gave up 5 bases and J gave up 2 bases, with 16 bases separating them. Donors comprised healthy HIV-negative adults lacking recent acute infections or vaccinations. The study used about 90 million PBMCs per unsorted sample for genomic DNA.

The chain carries TRBV28 and TRBJ1-5; D gene uncertain. The clonotype originates from a woman in her thirties or forties in good health. Some clones in this sample may be carry-over from other donors' samples. Specimen: PBMCs. Here the CDR3 reads CASSTDTGFGNQPQHF. The CDR3 nucleotides are TGTGCCAGCAGTACTGACACGGGTTTCGGCAATCAGCCCCAGCATTTT. Combining the CDR3 with reference TRBV28 and TRBJ1-5 gives the whole variable domain DVKVTQSSRYLVKRTGEKVFLECVQDMDHENMFWYRQDPGLGLRLIYFSYDVKMKEKGDIPEGYSVSREKKERFSLILESASTNQTSMYLCASSTDTGFGNQPQHFGDGTRLSIL.